This T cell receptor beta chain was captured by sequencing in a study of breast tumors, draining lymph nodes, adjacent tissues. This clonotype was seen a single time. Its antigen remains unidentified. Study conclusions and caveats: Tumors had less TCR diversity than lymph nodes, more than nontumor tissue. Findings are consistent with lymph node origin and intratumoral expansion of most tumor T cells.

The CDR3 has 15 residues. CDR1 is DFQATT and CDR2 is SNEGSKA in the germline V gene (reference sequence). The ends were cut back, 3 bases at V and 3 bases at J, with 16 bases in the middle. TCRdb re-called the multiplex PCR reads with MiXCR, one entry per CDR3 protein. The sample contains some 66,000 distinct CDR3 sequences, 45% to 65% of which appear only once. The sample comprised breast tumor tissue. This TCR derives from a female donor with breast cancer. Some clones in this sample may be carry-over from other donors' samples. The rearrangement links TRBV20-1 to TRBJ2-3; either TRBD1 or TRBD2 may fit D (5 bases each). The CDR3 spells CSARRDVERTDTQYF. The CDR3 DNA follows: TGCAGTGCTAGGAGGGACGTCGAGCGAACAGATACGCAGTATTTT.